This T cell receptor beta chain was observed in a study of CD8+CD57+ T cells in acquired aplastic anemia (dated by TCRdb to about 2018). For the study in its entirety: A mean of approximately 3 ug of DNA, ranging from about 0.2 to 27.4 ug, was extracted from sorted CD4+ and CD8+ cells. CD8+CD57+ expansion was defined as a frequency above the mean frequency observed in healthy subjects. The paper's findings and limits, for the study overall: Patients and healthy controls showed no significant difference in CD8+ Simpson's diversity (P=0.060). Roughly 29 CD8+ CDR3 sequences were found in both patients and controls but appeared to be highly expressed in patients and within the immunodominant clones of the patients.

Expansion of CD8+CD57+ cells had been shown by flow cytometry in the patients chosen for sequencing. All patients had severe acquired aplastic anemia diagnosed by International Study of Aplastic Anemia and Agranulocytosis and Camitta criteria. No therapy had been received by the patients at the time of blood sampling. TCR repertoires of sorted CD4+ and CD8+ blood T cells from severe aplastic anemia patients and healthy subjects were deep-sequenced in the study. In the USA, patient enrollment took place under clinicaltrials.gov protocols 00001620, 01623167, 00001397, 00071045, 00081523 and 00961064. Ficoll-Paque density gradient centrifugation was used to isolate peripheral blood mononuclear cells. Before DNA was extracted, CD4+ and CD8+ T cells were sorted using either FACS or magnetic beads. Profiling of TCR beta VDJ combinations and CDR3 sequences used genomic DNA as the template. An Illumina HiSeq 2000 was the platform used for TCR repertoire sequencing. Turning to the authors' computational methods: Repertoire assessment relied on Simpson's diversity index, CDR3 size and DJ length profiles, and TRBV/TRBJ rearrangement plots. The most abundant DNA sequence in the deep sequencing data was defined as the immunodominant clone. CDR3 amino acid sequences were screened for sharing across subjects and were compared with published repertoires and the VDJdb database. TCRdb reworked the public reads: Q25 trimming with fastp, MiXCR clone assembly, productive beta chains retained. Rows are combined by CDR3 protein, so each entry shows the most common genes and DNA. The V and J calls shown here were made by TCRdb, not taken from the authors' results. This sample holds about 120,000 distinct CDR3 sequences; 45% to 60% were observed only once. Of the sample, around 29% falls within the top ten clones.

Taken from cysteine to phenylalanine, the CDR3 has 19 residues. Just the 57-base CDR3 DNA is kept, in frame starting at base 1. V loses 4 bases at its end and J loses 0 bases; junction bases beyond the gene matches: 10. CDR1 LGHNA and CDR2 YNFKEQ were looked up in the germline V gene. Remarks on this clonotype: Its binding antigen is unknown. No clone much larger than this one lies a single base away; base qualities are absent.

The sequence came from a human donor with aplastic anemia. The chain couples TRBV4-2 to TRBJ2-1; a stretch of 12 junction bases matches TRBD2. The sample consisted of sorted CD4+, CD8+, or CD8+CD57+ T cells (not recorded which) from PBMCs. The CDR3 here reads CASSPRLAGAPVSYNEQFF. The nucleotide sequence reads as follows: TGTGCCAGCAGCCCGAGACTAGCGGGGGCCCCAGTCTCCTACAATGAGCAGTTCTTC.